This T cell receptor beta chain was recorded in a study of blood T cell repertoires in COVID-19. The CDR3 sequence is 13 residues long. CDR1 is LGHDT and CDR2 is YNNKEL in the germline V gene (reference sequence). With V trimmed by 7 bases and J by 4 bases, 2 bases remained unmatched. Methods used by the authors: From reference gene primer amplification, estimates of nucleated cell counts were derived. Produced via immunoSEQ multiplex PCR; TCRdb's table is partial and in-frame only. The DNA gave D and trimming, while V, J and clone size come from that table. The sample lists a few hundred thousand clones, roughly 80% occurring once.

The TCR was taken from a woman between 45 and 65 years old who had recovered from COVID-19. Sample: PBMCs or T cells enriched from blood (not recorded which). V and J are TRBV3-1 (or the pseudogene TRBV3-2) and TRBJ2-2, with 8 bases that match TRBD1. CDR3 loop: CASKTGVTGELFF. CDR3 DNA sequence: TGTGCCAGCAAGACAGGGGTCACCGGGGAGCTGTTTTTT.